This T cell receptor (beta chain) derives from a study of blood T cell repertoires in COVID-19. In the study overall: COVID-19 samples, acute and convalescent, were from the United States, Italy and Spain.

The study counted Cohort 3 donors as recovered given two negative PCRs, clearance, or symptom resolution. The CDR3 is 13 amino acids. CDR1 SGHAT and CDR2 FQNNGV come from the germline V gene. V lost 6 bases and J lost 1, with 9 bases in between. Sequencing used immunoSEQ multiplex PCR; TCRdb keeps in-frame clones, though not all of them. The sample carries 300,000 to 350,000 clones, approximately 89% recorded once. The source material was PBMCs or T cells enriched from blood (not recorded which). This sequence originates from a man younger than 45 who had recovered from COVID-19. The V call is TRBV11-2, the J call TRBJ1-2; unclear D gene. Here the CDR3 DNA reads TGTGCCAGCAGTATCGGCGGTAACTATGGCTACACCTTC. As protein: CASSIGGNYGYTF. The full variable domain, completed using reference TRBV11-2 and TRBJ1-2, is EAGVAQSPRYKIIEKRQSVAFWCNPISGHATLYWYQQILGQGPKLLIQFQNNGVVDDSQLPKDRFSAERLKGVDSTLKIQPAKLEDSAVYLCASSIGGNYGYTFGSGTRLTVV.